This T cell receptor (beta chain) derives from a study of blood T cell repertoires in COVID-19. Turning to the study itself: COVID-19 samples from acute and convalescent phases originated in the United States, Italy and Spain. The analysed material was cDNA or gDNA that came from T cells, B-cell-depleted T cells, or PBMCs.

Authors' analysis steps: Amplified reference gene primers provided the basis for estimating nucleated cell counts. TCRdb's table, derived via immunoSEQ multiplex PCR, lists solely in-frame clones and lacks some. V, J and clone size are taken as reported in that table, and D and trimming were inferred from the DNA itself. The data hold 120,000 or so clones, with about 70% observed a single time. The germline V and J ends were trimmed by 7 bases and 2 bases, with 16 bases remaining between them. Germline lookup yields CDR1 MNHEY and CDR2 SVGAGI. The CDR3 loop spans 15 amino acids. This sequence was found in a woman in her seventies with acute or convalescent COVID-19. The V and J genes are TRBV6-5 and TRBJ2-3; perhaps TRBD2 as D (7 bases). Sequencing input: peripheral blood. In DNA, the CDR3 is TGTGCCAGCACCCCAAGAGGGGGGGTCACAGATACGCAGTATTTT. Translating gives CASTPRGGVTDTQYF.